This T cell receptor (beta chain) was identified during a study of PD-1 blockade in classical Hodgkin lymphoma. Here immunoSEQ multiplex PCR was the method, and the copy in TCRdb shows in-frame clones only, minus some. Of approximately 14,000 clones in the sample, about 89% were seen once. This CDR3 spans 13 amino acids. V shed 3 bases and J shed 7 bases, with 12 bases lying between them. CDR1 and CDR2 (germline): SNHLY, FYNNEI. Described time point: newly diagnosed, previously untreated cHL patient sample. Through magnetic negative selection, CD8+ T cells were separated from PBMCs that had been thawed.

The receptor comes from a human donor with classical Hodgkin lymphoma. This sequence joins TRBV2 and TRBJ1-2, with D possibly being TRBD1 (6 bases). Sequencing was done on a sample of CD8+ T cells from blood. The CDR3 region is CASSDLGGFGYTF. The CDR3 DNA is TGTGCCAGCAGTGATTTAGGGGGTTTTGGCTACACCTTC. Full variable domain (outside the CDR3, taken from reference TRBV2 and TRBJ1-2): EPEVTQTPSHQVTQMGQEVILRCVPISNHLYFYWYRQILGQKVEFLVSFYNNEISEKSEIFDDQFSVERPDGSNFTLKIRSTKLEDSAMYFCASSDLGGFGYTFGSGTRLTVV.